The 2 T cell receptor beta chains reported below all come from one sample, sequenced in a study of regulatory T cells in long-lasting Graves disease. Construction of the TCR beta libraries employed iRepertoire HTBI primers in conjunction with Arm-PCR of CDR3 regions. Each CDR3 protein gets one entry after TCRdb re-called the multiplex PCR reads with MiXCR. The data show around 250,000 distinct CDR3 sequences, about 20% seen once. Time point reported: newly diagnosed GD, antithyroid drugs for less than 3 months. TCR sequences were obtained from RNA taken from PBMCs. A further study also used this sample, focusing on T cells in Graves' hyperthyroidism and ophthalmopathy.

The sequencing used peripheral blood mononuclear cells (PBMCs), collected at new diagnosis, from a patient treated with antithyroid drugs. All receptors come from a woman aged 25-40 years with Graves disease.

This clonotype has a count of ten or more. The chain has TRBV20-1 and TRBJ1-1; D call uncertain. The germline V gene has CDR1 DFQATT and CDR2 SNEGSKA (reference sequence). V lost 3 bases, J lost 5 bases, and 7 bases lay in between. There are 11 residues in the CDR3. DNA for the CDR3: TGCAGTGCTAGGGGCGAGACTGAAGCTTTCTTT. Protein sequence: CSARGETEAFF.

This clonotype was seen at least ten times. The rearrangement links TRBV4-1 to TRBJ1-2, with D maybe TRBD1 (5 bases). V lost 1 base and J lost 3, with 12 bases in between. This CDR3 has 15 amino acids. Germline assignment: CDR1 MGHRA and CDR2 YSYEKL. The CDR3: CASSQVSGGDYGYTF. In DNA, the CDR3 is TGCGCCAGCAGCCAAGTTTCGGGGGGAGACTATGGCTACACCTTC.